These T cell receptor beta chains were read from a single sample in a study of OX40 agonist ivuxolimab in advanced cancers. Repertoires were generated with immunoSEQ multiplex PCR, while TCRdb's copy carries only in-frame clones and drops some. The sample consists of fewer than 12,000 clones, approximately 78% of them appearing once. The material sequenced was CD4+ or CD8+ T cells sorted from blood, taken in a trial of the OX40 agonist ivuxolimab. The source is an adult with an advanced solid tumor such as melanoma, head and neck, liver or kidney cancer. Each CDR3 is given with its conserved first and last residue. The D gene is left open where the match is weak. The size field is filled for only some rows; it gives once, few, many or a size class.

V gene	clone size	J gene	D gene	CDR3 protein	CDR3 DNA
TRBV5-5	NA	TRBJ1-4	NA	CASSSYITTNEKLFF	TGTGCCAGCAGCTCATACATAACAACTAATGAAAAACTGTTTTTT
TRBV19	NA	TRBJ1-2	NA	CASSTPGGLYGYTF	TGTGCCAGTAGTACCCCAGGAGGCCTCTATGGCTACACCTTC
TRBV6-1	NA	TRBJ2-2	NA	CASPENTGELFF	TGTGCCAGCCCCGAGAACACCGGGGAGCTGTTTTTT
TRBV5-4	NA	TRBJ2-3	TRBD1	CASSPTGQGEDTQYF	TGTGCCAGCAGCCCGACAGGACAGGGAGAAGATACGCAGTATTTT
TRBV2	NA	TRBJ2-7	NA	CASSIGQTEQYF	TGTGCCAGCAGCATCGGACAGACCGAGCAGTACTTC
TRBV11-3	NA	TRBJ1-2	TRBD1	CASSLIRQGERYGYTF	TGTGCCAGCAGCTTAATACGACAGGGAGAACGCTATGGCTACACCTTC
TRBV29-1	few	TRBJ2-7	NA	CSAEDSYEQYF	TGCAGCGCCGAGGACAGCTACGAGCAGTACTTC
TRBV7-9	once	TRBJ2-1	TRBD1	CASSHPTTGGGVEQFF	TGTGCCAGCAGCCACCCCACGACAGGGGGGGGAGTGGAGCAGTTCTTC
TRBV6-5	NA	TRBJ2-7	TRBD2	CASSYSRLADAYEQYF	TGTGCCAGCAGTTACTCGAGGCTAGCGGATGCCTACGAGCAGTACTTC
TRBV5-1	once	TRBJ2-1	TRBD2	CASSHLGAGGYNEQFF	TGCGCCAGCAGCCACCTCGGGGCGGGAGGCTACAATGAGCAGTTCTTC
TRBV4-1	NA	TRBJ2-3	NA	CASSQWDRTDTQYF	TGCGCCAGCAGCCAATGGGACCGCACAGATACGCAGTATTTT
TRBV5-1	NA	TRBJ1-3	NA	CASSSAGSGNTIYF	TGCGCCAGCAGCTCTGCGGGGTCTGGAAACACCATATATTTT
TRBV7-9	large	TRBJ2-1	NA	CASSPRLGNEQFF	TGTGCCAGCAGCCCACGTTTAGGCAATGAGCAGTTCTTC
TRBV18	NA	TRBJ2-3	NA	CASSPSEDLGPDTQYF	TGTGCCAGCTCACCGTCTGAGGATCTGGGGCCAGATACGCAGTATTTT
TRBV11-3	NA	TRBJ1-4	NA	CASSPGQRGANEKLFF	TGTGCCAGCAGCCCTGGACAGCGTGGGGCTAATGAAAAACTGTTTTTT
TRBV10-2	NA	TRBJ2-5	TRBD2	CASSESRGAGGLIETQYF	TGCGCCAGCAGTGAGTCGCGCGGAGCGGGAGGGTTGATAGAGACCCAGTACTTC
TRBV10-1	NA	TRBJ2-7	NA	CASTRLTTETSSYEQYF	TGCGCCAGCACCAGATTAACGACGGAGACAAGCTCCTACGAGCAGTACTTC
TRBV4-3	NA	TRBJ1-2	NA	CASSQEGQEKVNGYTF	TGCGCCAGCAGCCAAGAGGGGCAGGAAAAGGTGAATGGCTACACCTTC
TRBV27	NA	TRBJ1-5	NA	CASSLSSGRAQPQHF	TGTGCCAGCAGTTTATCATCCGGGAGAGCTCAGCCCCAGCATTTT
TRBV19	NA	TRBJ2-1	TRBD1	CASSFDRGQGDEQFF	TGTGCCAGTAGCTTCGACAGGGGGCAGGGGGATGAGCAGTTCTTC
TRBV30	NA	TRBJ2-5	NA	CAWVEGVGPETQYF	TGTGCCTGGGTCGAGGGAGTAGGTCCGGAGACCCAGTACTTC
TRBV7-2	NA	TRBJ2-7	NA	CASSSHEGPYEQYF	TGTGCCAGCAGCTCCCACGAGGGCCCCTACGAGCAGTACTTC
TRBV4-3	NA	TRBJ2-7	NA	CASSQERSRGYEQYF	TGCGCCAGCAGCCAAGAGCGATCCCGCGGGTACGAGCAGTACTTC
TRBV15	NA	TRBJ2-7	TRBD2	CATSKGELAGDEQYF	TGTGCCACCAGTAAAGGGGAACTAGCGGGAGACGAGCAGTACTTC
TRBV5-4	few	TRBJ2-2	NA	CASSTGPNTGELFF	TGTGCCAGCAGCACGGGACCGAACACCGGGGAGCTGTTTTTT
TRBV7-7	NA	TRBJ2-2	TRBD2	CASSFGPSGSPDGTGELFF	TGTGCTAGCAGCTTTGGGCCTAGCGGGAGTCCGGATGGGACCGGGGAGCTGTTTTTT
TRBV5-5	NA	TRBJ1-1	TRBD1	CASSLVQGARTEAFF	TGTGCCAGCAGCTTGGTTCAGGGGGCGAGGACTGAAGCTTTCTTT
TRBV7-6	NA	TRBJ2-1	TRBD2	CASSLGLSGERDEQFF	TGTGCCAGCAGCCTCGGCCTGAGCGGGGAGCGGGATGAGCAGTTCTTC
TRBV7-9	NA	TRBJ2-6	NA	CASSSLGGANVLTF	TGTGCCAGCAGCAGCCTGGGAGGGGCCAACGTCCTGACTTTC